The entry that follows covers one T cell receptor (beta chain) sequence. Antigen specificity is unknown. The entry originates in a study of post-analysis software for immune sequencing data. The wider study: Both relapsing-remitting and secondary progressive multiple sclerosis featured among the disease courses, as did progressive-relapsing multiple sclerosis. General study results and limits: Significantly lower normalized Chao1 diversity was found in patients with multiple sclerosis relative to controls. With F measure, samples from one preparation batch clustered together strongly. Elevated frequency relative to controls characterized several TRBV segments in patients, TRBV5-6, TRBV5-1 and TRBV20-1 among them.

Each TCR beta cDNA library carried unique molecular identifiers. When roughly 1 to 10 million T cells were used, they gave a few hundred thousand cDNA molecules. TCRdb analysed the PCR reads with MiXCR anew, one entry per CDR3 protein. In the table there are fewer than 900,000 distinct CDR3 sequences, around 46% of which are singletons. Trimming left V 3 bases short and J 0 bases short, with 5 bases between. The germline V gene has CDR1 DFQATT and CDR2 SNEGSKA (reference sequence). This CDR3 contains 12 residues. The V gene is TRBV20-1, the J gene TRBJ1-2; D is undetermined. Sequences were obtained from blood. The TCR originated in a girl aged 10-17 years with multiple sclerosis. CDR3 region: CSARASNYGYTF. CDR3 DNA: TGCAGTGCTAGGGCTTCTAACTATGGCTACACCTTC.